This T cell receptor beta chain was sequenced for a study of identical twins. There were only healthy Caucasians among the donors. V gave up 4 bases and J gave up 6 bases; unmatched junction bases: 10. This CDR3 region has 15 residues. Germline lookup yields CDR1 SGHRS and CDR2 YFSETQ. Notes on the study in general: Conclusions relied on cross-sectional statistical analysis, not following the same donors.

Template switching (which added a universal primer site) was used, and cDNA carried unique molecular identifiers. TCRdb called the 5' RACE reads again in MiXCR, with one record for every CDR3 protein. The sample contains approximately 630,000 distinct CDR3 sequences, less than 9% of which appear only once. This clonotype showed up many times. Antigen: not known. Separately, the same data were catalogued under a study of yellow fever vaccine responses in identical twins. From that second work: Reportedly, twins showed a vaccine T cell response that looked partly convergent and partly personalized.

Material for sequencing was PBMCs. The sequence was obtained from a young woman in good health. This chain uses TRBV5-1 with TRBJ2-7, with 10 bases that match TRBD1. The CDR3 bases are TGCGCCAGCAGCCCTACTGGACAGGGGGTAGGCGAGCAGTACTTC. Translating gives CASSPTGQGVGEQYF.